The rows below give T cell receptor beta chains drawn from one sample of a study of CD4 T cells in relation to SARS-CoV-2 and coronaviruses. The antigens of these receptors remain unknown. Only in-frame clones appear in the TCRdb table, and some are missing; sequencing was by immunoSEQ multiplex PCR. The table lists some 25,000 clones, roughly 82% of them singletons. Sequencing was done on a sample of CD4+ T cells from PBMCs, cultured in vitro. The receptor source for this set is a human donor in good health. The CDR3 runs from the conserved cysteine through the conserved F or W. Fields, in order: CDR3 protein, CDR3 DNA, V gene, J gene, D gene, clone size. A D gene is named only where the DNA matches it firmly. Clone size is shown for a subset of rows, as once, few, many or a class of expanded clone.

CASRAGYNEQFF	TGTGCCAGCAGGGCGGGGTACAATGAGCAGTTCTTC	TRBV28	TRBJ2-1	NA	NA
CASSLAFRGSNTGELFF	TGTGCCAGCAGTTTAGCCTTCAGGGGGTCGAACACCGGGGAGCTGTTTTTT	TRBV27	TRBJ2-2	TRBD1	NA
CASHTGTSGFFGANVLTF	TGTGCCAGTCATACCGGGACTAGCGGGTTTTTTGGGGCCAACGTCCTGACTTTC	TRBV5-6	TRBJ2-6	TRBD2	NA
CSVEKRGSYNEQFF	TGCAGCGTTGAAAAGCGGGGGTCCTACAATGAGCAGTTCTTC	TRBV29-1	TRBJ2-1	TRBD2	once
CASSHWRRPYNEQFF	TGTGCCAGCAGCCATTGGCGGCGCCCCTACAATGAGCAGTTCTTC	TRBV3-1/TRBV3-2	TRBJ2-1	NA	NA
CASSRDRGGEKLFF	TGTGCCAGCAGCCGCGACAGGGGGGGTGAAAAACTGTTTTTT	TRBV7-2	TRBJ1-4	TRBD1	NA
CASTSGTAATNEKLFF	TGCGCCAGCACGAGCGGGACAGCCGCAACTAATGAAAAACTGTTTTTT	TRBV4-1	TRBJ1-4	TRBD1	NA
CASSFGSLGYTF	TGTGCCAGCAGTTTCGGCAGCCTGGGCTACACCTTC	TRBV28	TRBJ1-2	NA	NA
CASRASGRPDTQYF	TGTGCCAGCCGGGCTAGCGGGAGGCCAGATACGCAGTATTTT	TRBV6-5	TRBJ2-3	TRBD2	NA
CASSPVDRANTGELFF	TGTGCCAGCTCACCAGTGGACAGGGCGAACACCGGGGAGCTGTTTTTT	TRBV18	TRBJ2-2	TRBD1	NA
CAISETNQGNYGYTF	TGTGCCATCAGTGAGACGAACCAGGGAAACTATGGCTACACCTTC	TRBV10-3	TRBJ1-2	NA	NA
CASSQDPQGLGGYTF	TGCGCCAGCAGCCAAGATCCCCAGGGACTCGGGGGCTACACCTTC	TRBV4-1	TRBJ1-2	NA	NA
CASSKAGTQETQYF	TGTGCCAGTAGTAAGGCAGGGACTCAAGAGACCCAGTACTTC	TRBV19	TRBJ2-5	NA	NA
CASSLATSGGGYNEQFF	TGTGCCAGCAGCTTAGCGACTAGCGGGGGGGGCTACAATGAGCAGTTCTTC	TRBV7-3	TRBJ2-1	TRBD2	NA
CAWSFRGSGEQYF	TGTGCCTGGAGTTTCAGGGGGTCGGGGGAGCAGTACTTC	TRBV30	TRBJ2-7	TRBD1	NA
CASSWDRGLGEQYF	TGTGCCAGCAGCTGGGACAGGGGCCTCGGTGAGCAGTACTTC	TRBV5-6	TRBJ2-7	TRBD1	NA
CASSQGMGGSNSPLHF	TGTGCCAGCAGCCAAGGTATGGGGGGAAGTAATTCACCCCTCCACTTT	TRBV7-2	TRBJ1-6	NA	few
CASSLGNLPGIQPQHF	TGTGCCAGCAGCTTGGGAAACTTACCAGGGATTCAGCCCCAGCATTTT	TRBV5-5	TRBJ1-5	NA	NA